This T cell receptor (beta chain) was found in a study of molecular identifiers for immune sequencing clone quantification. On the study more broadly: Replicates involved a five-way split of RNA from approximately 20,000 or 100,000 naive CD8 cells, with sequencing of four.

It was with previously described methods and listed TCR primers that bulk TCR libraries were made. TCRdb re-called the PCR reads with MiXCR, one entry per CDR3 protein. The sample has about 640,000 distinct CDR3 sequences, 20% seen once. Concerning this clonotype itself: Its matching antigen is unknown.

Overall study results and limits: More than 97% of effector molecules, versus under 1% of naive-cell molecules, belonged to clones above 20 RNA copies.

The CDR3 extends over 11 amino acids. The germline V gene has CDR1 DFQATT and CDR2 SNEGSKA (reference sequence). The V end lost 5 bases, the J end lost 7 bases, and 9 bases lay between the germline ends. Naive CD8 T cells were sorted, and the gate applied was CD8+CD4-CCR7+CD45RA+. Specimen: naive CD8+ T cells from blood, with Jurkat cell RNA spiked in. Subset: FACS-sorted CD8+CD4-CCR7+CD45RA+ naive T cells. The receptor was derived from a human donor in good health. Some libraries in this study had Jurkat cell RNA spiked in. The chain carries TRBV20-1 and TRBJ2-1; D is ambiguous. CDR3: CSAAHGNEQFF. The CDR3 nucleotides are TGCAGTGCTGCCCATGGTAATGAGCAGTTCTTC.